Listed here are 3 T cell receptor beta chains from one sample, sequenced in a study of T cell responses to AZD1222 COVID-19 vaccine (dated by TCRdb to the early 2020s). The time point label on this specimen signifies: baseline before first vaccination. Preparation of the library involved the immunoSEQ multiplex PCR assay. This immuneACCESS table, as held by TCRdb, lists in-frame sequences with V and J called but not all clones. Of the missing ones, under half trace to an unresolved V gene in checked studies; the others have no known cause. For this sample the table gives 120,000 to 150,000 clones, of which 85% to 95% were detected only once. The top ten clonotypes cover around 1.9% of the sample. Specimen: peripheral blood, collected on day 0 of AZD1222 vaccination. The receptors derive from an adult in good health.

The table lists this clone with a few counts. The chain's CDR3 is CASSRTGGSTGELFF. The CDR3, as DNA: TGTGCCAGCAGCCGAACGGGGGGTAGCACCGGGGAGCTGTTTTTT. The V and J genes are TRBV5-8 and TRBJ2-2, with 7 nucleotides matching TRBD2. J gave up 4 bases and V 4 bases, and 7 bases lay outside the gene matches. Germline CDR1 SGHTS, CDR2 YDEGEE. The CDR3 has 15 residues.

The J gene is TRBJ2-7, the V gene TRBV3-1 (or the pseudogene TRBV3-2); tentatively, D is TRBD1 (6 bases). Germline loops: CDR1 LGHDT, CDR2 YNNKEL (reference sequence). CDR3 length: 15 amino acids. Trimming removed 1 base from V and 3 bases from J, with 13 bases in between. This CDR3 is CASSQGPGQSYEQYF. The CDR3 DNA reads as TGTGCCAGCAGCCAAGGACCCGGACAGAGCTACGAGCAGTACTTC.

This rearrangement joins TRBV6-5 to TRBJ2-7; no clear D gene. The CDR3 totals 10 residues. CDR1 and CDR2 (germline): MNHEY, SVGAGI. Between the trimmed V and J ends, which lost 4 bases and 6 bases, there was a span of 4 bases. The CDR3 nucleotides read TGTGCCAGCAGTTTTAGCGAGCAGTACTTC. This codes for CASSFSEQYF.